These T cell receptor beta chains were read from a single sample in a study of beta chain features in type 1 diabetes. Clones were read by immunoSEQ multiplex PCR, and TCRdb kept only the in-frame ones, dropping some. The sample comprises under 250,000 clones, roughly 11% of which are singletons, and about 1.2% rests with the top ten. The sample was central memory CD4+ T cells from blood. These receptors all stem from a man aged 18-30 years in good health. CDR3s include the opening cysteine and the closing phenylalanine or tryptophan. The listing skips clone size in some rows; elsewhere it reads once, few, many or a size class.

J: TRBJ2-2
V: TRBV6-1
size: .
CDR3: CASSVATGSTGELFF

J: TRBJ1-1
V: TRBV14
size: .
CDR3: CASSQRGGTGNTEAFF

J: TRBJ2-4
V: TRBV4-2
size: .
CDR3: CASSQEMQRPLNIQYF

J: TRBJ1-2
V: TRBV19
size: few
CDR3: CASSIETKRRGYTF

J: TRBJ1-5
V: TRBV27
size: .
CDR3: CASSRTLQGQPQHF

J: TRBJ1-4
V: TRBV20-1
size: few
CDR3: CSARDSEKLFF

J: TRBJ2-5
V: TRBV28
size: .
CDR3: CASSPYYKQETQYF

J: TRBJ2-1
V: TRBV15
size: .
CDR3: CATDRGFMNEQFF

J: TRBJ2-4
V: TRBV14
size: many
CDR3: CASSPTGWINIQYF

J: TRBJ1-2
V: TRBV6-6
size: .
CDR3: CASSSGPNYGYTF

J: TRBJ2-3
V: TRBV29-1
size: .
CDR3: CSVGGRAFGDTQYF

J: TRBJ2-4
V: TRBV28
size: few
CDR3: CASQKGGGANIQYF

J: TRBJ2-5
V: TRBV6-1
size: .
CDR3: CASSEAAVGTQYF

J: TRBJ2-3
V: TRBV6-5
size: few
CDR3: CASNPGGGTDTQYF

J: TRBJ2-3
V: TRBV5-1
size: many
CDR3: CASSSQGSGTDTQYF

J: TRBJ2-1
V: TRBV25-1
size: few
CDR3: CASSESGQGRDEQFF

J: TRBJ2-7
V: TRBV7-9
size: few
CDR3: CASRRGTGAYEQYF

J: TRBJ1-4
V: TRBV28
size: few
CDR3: CASGWGKLFF

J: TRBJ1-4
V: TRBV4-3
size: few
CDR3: CASTPGVRGEKLFF

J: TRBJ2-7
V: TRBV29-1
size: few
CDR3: CSVEDEGRSYEQYF

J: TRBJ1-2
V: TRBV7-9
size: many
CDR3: CASSQWDGNYGYTF

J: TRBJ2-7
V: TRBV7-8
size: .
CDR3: CASSQGGLEREQYF

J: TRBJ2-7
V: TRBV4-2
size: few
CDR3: CASSHVGDYEQYF

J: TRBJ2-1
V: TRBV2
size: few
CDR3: CASSEVKGLTYNEQFF

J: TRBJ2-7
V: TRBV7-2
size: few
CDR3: CASSLDPGGYEQYF

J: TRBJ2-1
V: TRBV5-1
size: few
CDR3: CASSAAGGGVNEQFF

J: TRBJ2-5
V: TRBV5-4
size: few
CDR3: CASSRPSGRNQETQYF

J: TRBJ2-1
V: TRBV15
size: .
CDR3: CATSRPRQGKYNEQFF

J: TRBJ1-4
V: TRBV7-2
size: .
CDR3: CASSFDRGEKLFF

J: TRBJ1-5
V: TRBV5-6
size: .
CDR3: CASSLERSRQPQHF

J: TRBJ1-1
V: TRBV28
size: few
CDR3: CASSLWGEAFF

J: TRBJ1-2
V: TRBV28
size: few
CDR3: CASSLFDSFDGYTF

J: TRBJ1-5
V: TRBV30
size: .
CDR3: CAWSGGSEPQHF

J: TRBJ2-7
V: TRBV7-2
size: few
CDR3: CASSLVTSGMGEQYF

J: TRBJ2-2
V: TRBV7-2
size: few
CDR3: CASSQINRGELFF

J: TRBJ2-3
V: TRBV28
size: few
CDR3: CASGKAGASDTQYF

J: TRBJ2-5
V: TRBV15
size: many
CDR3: CATSGGHQETQYF

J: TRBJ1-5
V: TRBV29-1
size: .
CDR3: CSASTAGDQPQHF

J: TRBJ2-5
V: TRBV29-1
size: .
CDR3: CSVAGTGETQYF

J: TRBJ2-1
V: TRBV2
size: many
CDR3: CASMGLPNNEQFF

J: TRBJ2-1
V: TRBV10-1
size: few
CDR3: CASSSGTGLSSGKQFF

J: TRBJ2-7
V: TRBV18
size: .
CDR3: CASSPGTGGLSYEQYF

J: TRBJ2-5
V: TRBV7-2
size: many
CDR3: CASSPLSRSETQYF

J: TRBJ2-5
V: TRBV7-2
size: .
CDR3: CASSQQETQYF

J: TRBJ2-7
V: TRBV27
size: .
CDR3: CASSFLRQGVYEQYF

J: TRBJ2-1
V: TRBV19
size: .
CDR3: CASSIRQEQFF

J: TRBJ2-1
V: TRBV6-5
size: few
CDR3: CASRLGLVQFF

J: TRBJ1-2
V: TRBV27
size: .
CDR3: CASSAQLNYGYTF

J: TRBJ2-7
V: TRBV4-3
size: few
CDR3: CASSQDPTGLAGSYEQYF

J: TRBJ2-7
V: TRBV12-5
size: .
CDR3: CASGFGSPYEQYF

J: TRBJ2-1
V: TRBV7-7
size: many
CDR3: CASSFSGRGEQFF

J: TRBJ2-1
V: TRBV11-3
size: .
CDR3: CASSLPTSGKNEQFF

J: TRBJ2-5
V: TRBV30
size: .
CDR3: CAWSPWSSGQETQYF

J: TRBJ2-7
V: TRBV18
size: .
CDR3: CASSPGNGDYEQYF

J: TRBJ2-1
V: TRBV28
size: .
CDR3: CASKGSLAASYNEQFF

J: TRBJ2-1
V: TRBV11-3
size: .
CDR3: CASSLFPGNYNEQFF

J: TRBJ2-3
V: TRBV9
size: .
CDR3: CASSVDPMTTDTQYF

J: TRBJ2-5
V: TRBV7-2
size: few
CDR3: CASSFQRGAEETQYF

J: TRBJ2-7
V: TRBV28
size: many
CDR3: CATGTVYEQYF